The 11 T cell receptor beta chains below come from one sample, sequenced in a study of tumor T cells in aggressive B-cell lymphoma. Clones were read by immunoSEQ multiplex PCR, and TCRdb kept only the in-frame ones, dropping some. The sample has under 2,000 clones, roughly 80% seen once. Sequenced: tumor tissue. All receptors derive from an adult with diffuse large B cell lymphoma.

J is TRBJ1-5 and V is TRBV6-4; the D gene is possibly TRBD1 (6 bases). Germline CDR1 reads MRHNA; CDR2 reads SNTAGT. V lost 3 bases, J lost 6 bases, and 12 bases lay in between. The CDR3 consists of 14 residues. In DNA, the CDR3 is TGTGCCAGCAGTGAGTGGGGGGGCGGTCAGCCCCAGCATTTT. It specifies CASSEWGGGQPQHF.

CDR3 DNA sequence: TGTGCCAGCAGCTTAACAAGGGTGGAGGGTCGGGAAAAACTGTTTTTT. This encodes CASSLTRVEGREKLFF. The chain has TRBV7-9 and TRBJ1-4; the D is unclear. Trimming removed 2 bases at V and 8 bases at J, with 18 bases between. Germline V gene lookup returns CDR1 SEHNR and CDR2 FQNEAQ (reference sequence). This CDR3 region has 16 residues.

The genes are TRBV11-1 and TRBJ1-1; TRBD1 might be the D (6 bases). CDR1 is SGHAT and CDR2 is FQDESV in the germline V gene (reference sequence). Trimming took 4 bases from V and 10 from J, leaving 16 bases between them. The CDR3 loop spans 13 amino acids. In DNA form, the CDR3 reads TGTGCCAGCAGCTCGAGGACAGCCCCTGCAGCTTTCTTT. Protein: CASSSRTAPAAFF.

The chain combines TRBV19 with TRBJ2-1; either TRBD1 or TRBD2 may supply D (9 bases each). The CDR3 spans 17 residues. Trimming cost V 5 bases and J 8 bases, with 25 bases left between them. Germline V gene data show CDR1 as LNHDA and CDR2 as SQIVND (reference sequence). The CDR3 reads CASSGTGIAGVRHEQFF. Here the CDR3 DNA reads TGTGCCAGTAGTGGGACAGGGATAGCGGGAGTCCGCCATGAGCAGTTCTTC.

V usage is TRBV10-1 and J usage is TRBJ2-1; perhaps TRBD2 as D (6 bases). V dropped 4 bases and J dropped 4 bases, with 11 bases sitting between them. The CDR3 spans 14 residues. The germline CDR1 and CDR2 sequences are WNHNN and SYGVQD (reference sequence). The CDR3 sequence is CASSGRGSYNEQFF. Here the CDR3 DNA reads TGCGCCAGCAGTGGCCGGGGGTCTTACAATGAGCAGTTCTTC.

This clone was seen only once. The CDR3 sequence is CASREPSSYNSPLHF. The CDR3 region has the DNA TGTGCCAGCAGGGAGCCCAGCTCCTATAATTCACCCCTCCACTTT. The chain couples TRBV2 to TRBJ1-6; D call uncertain. V was trimmed by 6 bases and J by 0 bases, leaving 9 bases between them. The CDR3 totals 15 residues. Per the germline V gene, CDR1 is SNHLY and CDR2 is FYNNEI.

This clone was observed a handful of times. The V call is TRBV30, the J call TRBJ2-7; possible D gene TRBD2, 6 bases. This CDR3 is 16 amino acids long. Germline V gives CDR1 GTSNPN, CDR2 SVGIG (reference sequence). Trimming left V 0 bases short and J 2 bases short, with 17 bases between. The CDR3 bases are TGTGCCTGGAGTGTCTACGGGGCTAGCGAACCCTACGAGCAGTACTTC. Encoded protein: CAWSVYGASEPYEQYF.

This clone is a singleton in its sample. The rearrangement links TRBV4-2 to TRBJ2-1, with TRBD1 identical over 8 bases. The CDR3 totals 16 residues. V shed 1 base, J shed 7 bases, and the junction held 9 bases outside the gene matches. Germline values: CDR1 LGHNA, CDR2 YNFKEQ. The CDR3 DNA reads TGTGCCAGCAGCCAAGTAACAGGGGGGTATACAAATGAGCAGTTCTTC. Translation: CASSQVTGGYTNEQFF.

V usage is TRBV15 and J usage is TRBJ2-1, with TRBD2 as a possible D gene (5 bases). Per the germline V gene, CDR1 is LNHNV and CDR2 is YYDKDF (reference sequence). There are 17 residues in the CDR3. The V end was cut by 0 bases, the J end by 5 bases, with 17 bases between. Here the CDR3 reads CATSREPPRGMDNEQFF. As DNA, the CDR3 is TGTGCCACCAGCAGAGAGCCCCCCCGGGGAATGGACAATGAGCAGTTCTTC.

The gene calls are TRBV7-9 and TRBJ2-3, with 7 bases aligning to TRBD2. This CDR3 comprises 11 residues. The junction had 2 bases not matched to a gene; V was cut back by 8 bases and J by 6 bases. Per the germline V gene, CDR1 is SEHNR and CDR2 is FQNEAQ (reference sequence). The CDR3 DNA reads TGTGCCAGCCCAGCGGGGGATACGCAGTATTTT. Protein: CASPAGDTQYF. The variable domain in full, completed from reference TRBV7-9 and TRBJ2-3, reads DTGVSQNPRHKITKRGQNVTFRCDPISEHNRLYWYRQTLGQGPEFLTYFQNEAQLEKSRLLSDRFSAERPKGSFSTLEIQRTEQGDSAMYLCASPAGDTQYFGPGTRLTVL.

J is TRBJ2-5 and V is TRBV7-7; 12 nucleotides match TRBD2. CDR1 is SSHAT, CDR2 FNYEAQ, per germline (reference sequence). CDR3 length equals 15 residues. V trimming: 5 bases; J trimming: 5 bases; junction bases outside the gene matches: 6. For the CDR3, the DNA is TGTGCCAGCAGCCAAGGACTAGCGGGATTTGAGACCCAGTACTTC. Its protein is CASSQGLAGFETQYF.